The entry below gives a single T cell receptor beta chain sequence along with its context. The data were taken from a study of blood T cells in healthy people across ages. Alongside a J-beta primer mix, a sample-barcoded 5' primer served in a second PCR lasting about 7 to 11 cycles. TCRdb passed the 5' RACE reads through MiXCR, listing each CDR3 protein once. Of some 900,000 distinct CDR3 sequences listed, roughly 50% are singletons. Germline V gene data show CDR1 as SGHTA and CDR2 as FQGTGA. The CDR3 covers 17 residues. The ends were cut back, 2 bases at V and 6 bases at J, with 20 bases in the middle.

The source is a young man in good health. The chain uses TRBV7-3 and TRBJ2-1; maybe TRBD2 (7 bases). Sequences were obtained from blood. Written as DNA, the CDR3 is TGTGCCAGCAGCTTAGGGTTCGGGGGGCTCGCCGGCAATGAGCAGTTCTTC. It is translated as CASSLGFGGLAGNEQFF. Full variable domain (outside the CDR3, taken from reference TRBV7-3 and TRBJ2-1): GAGVSQTPSNKVTEKGKYVELRCDPISGHTALYWYRQSLGQGPEFLIYFQGTGAADDSGLPNDRFFAVRPEGSVSTLKIQRTERGDSAVYLCASSLGFGGLAGNEQFFGPGTRLTVL.